A selection of T cell receptor beta chains follows, all from one sample in a study of blood T cell repertoires in COVID-19. Only in-frame clones appear in the TCRdb table, and some are missing; sequencing was by immunoSEQ multiplex PCR. Of approximately 230,000 clones in the sample, 88% were seen once. Sequenced: PBMCs or T cells enriched from blood (not recorded which). Receptors originate from a woman in her forties or fifties with acute COVID-19. Each CDR3 is given with its conserved first and last residue. D genes are given only for firm matches. Part of the rows lack a size; the others show once, few, many or a class for expanded clones.

v_gene,d_gene,abundance,len,j_gene,CDR3aa,CDR3nt
TRBV27,.,.,16,TRBJ2-1,CASSLNFPPSYNEQFF,TGTGCCAGCAGTTTAAACTTTCCCCCCTCCTACAATGAGCAGTTCTTC
TRBV19,TRBD1,.,15,TRBJ1-4,CASSRPQGEFEKLFF,TGTGCCAGTAGCCGACCGCAGGGGGAATTTGAAAAACTGTTTTTT
TRBV4-1,TRBD1,.,14,TRBJ1-5,CASSHDRGNQPQHF,TGCGCCAGCAGCCATGACAGGGGAAATCAGCCCCAGCATTTT
TRBV30,.,.,13,TRBJ2-1,CAWNPNGNNEQFF,TGTGCCTGGAACCCTAACGGGAACAATGAGCAGTTCTTC
TRBV13,TRBD1,.,14,TRBJ2-2,CASSTGERDGELFF,TGTGCCAGCAGCACAGGGGAGAGGGACGGGGAGCTGTTTTTT
TRBV12-3/TRBV12-4,.,once,12,TRBJ2-7,CASSLFGYEQYF,TGTGCCAGCAGTTTATTCGGGTACGAGCAGTACTTC
TRBV7-6,.,.,15,TRBJ1-2,CASSLQAGPREGYTF,TGTGCCAGCAGCTTACAAGCAGGCCCTCGGGAGGGCTACACCTTC
TRBV2,.,.,14,TRBJ1-5,CASSDQGRNQPQHF,TGTGCCAGCAGTGACCAGGGTAGGAATCAGCCCCAGCATTTT
TRBV27,TRBD1,once,13,TRBJ1-1,CASSPWTGAEAFF,TGTGCCAGCAGTCCCTGGACAGGGGCTGAAGCTTTCTTT
TRBV28,TRBD1,.,13,TRBJ1-2,CASSPTGSYGYTF,TGTGCCAGCAGTCCGACAGGGTCCTATGGCTACACCTTC
TRBV28,.,few,13,TRBJ1-1,CASSLIVNTEAFF,TGTGCCAGCAGTTTAATCGTGAACACTGAAGCTTTCTTT
TRBV28,.,once,15,TRBJ2-1,CASSLISITYNEQFF,TGTGCCAGCAGTTTAATAAGCATCACCTACAATGAGCAGTTCTTC
TRBV20-1,TRBD1,.,16,TRBJ2-7,CSASGGWAGGGYEQYF,TGCAGTGCTAGTGGCGGTTGGGCAGGGGGCGGGTACGAGCAGTACTTC
TRBV18,.,.,14,TRBJ2-7,CASSPTAGEREQYF,TGTGCCAGCTCACCGACTGCAGGGGAGAGGGAGCAGTACTTC
TRBV28,TRBD1,.,14,TRBJ1-2,CASSPIDRGRGYTF,TGTGCCAGCAGTCCTATCGACAGGGGACGGGGCTACACCTTC
TRBV5-6,TRBD1,.,14,TRBJ2-2,CASSSRQGPGELFF,TGTGCCAGCAGCTCTCGACAGGGCCCCGGGGAGCTGTTTTTT
TRBV5-4,TRBD2,.,17,TRBJ2-1,CASSLGPLAGPTNEQFF,TGTGCCAGCAGCTTGGGGCCACTAGCGGGACCCACAAATGAGCAGTTCTTC
TRBV14,TRBD1,few,17,TRBJ2-1,CASSQIGTGGAYNEQFF,TGTGCCAGCAGCCAAATTGGGACAGGGGGCGCCTACAATGAGCAGTTCTTC
TRBV27,.,.,13,TRBJ1-5,CASSFGGTQPQHF,TGTGCCAGCAGTTTTGGGGGGACGCAGCCCCAGCATTTT
TRBV15,TRBD1,.,17,TRBJ2-7,CATSREALEGQGYEQYF,TGTGCCACCAGCAGAGAAGCACTTGAGGGACAGGGCTACGAGCAGTACTTC
TRBV6-5,TRBD1,once,15,TRBJ1-3,CASSYSGGQGNTIYF,TGTGCCAGCAGTTACTCAGGGGGACAGGGAAACACCATATATTTT
TRBV18,.,.,16,TRBJ1-3,CASSPVAGSAGNTIYF,TGTGCCAGCTCACCGGTGGCGGGGTCGGCCGGAAACACCATATATTTT
TRBV7-2,TRBD1,.,14,TRBJ2-7,CASSPWTGDYEQYF,TGTGCCAGCAGCCCATGGACAGGTGACTACGAGCAGTACTTC
TRBV27,.,.,14,TRBJ2-4,CASSSWGVKNIQYF,TGTGCCAGCAGTTCCTGGGGGGTCAAAAACATTCAGTACTTC
TRBV6-1,.,many,13,TRBJ1-5,CASSDRAHQPQHF,TGTGCCAGCAGTGACAGGGCGCATCAGCCCCAGCATTTT
TRBV7-2,.,.,14,TRBJ1-5,CASSLGQLNQPQHF,TGTGCCAGCAGCCTAGGGCAATTGAATCAGCCCCAGCATTTT
TRBV18,.,once,18,TRBJ2-7,CASSPRLGVGTNSYEQYF,TGTGCCAGCTCACCACGTCTCGGGGTTGGCACAAACTCCTACGAGCAGTACTTC
TRBV19,.,.,13,TRBJ2-7,CASSFGFAYEQYF,TGTGCCAGTAGTTTTGGCTTCGCCTACGAGCAGTACTTC
TRBV5-1,.,.,14,TRBJ1-1,CASSQGHQNTEAFF,TGCGCCAGCAGCCAGGGACACCAGAACACTGAAGCTTTCTTT
TRBV5-8,.,.,13,TRBJ1-2,CASSLGRGTGYTF,TGTGCCAGCAGCTTGGGGAGGGGAACTGGCTACACCTTC
TRBV7-9,.,.,15,TRBJ1-2,CASSLDRAPAYGYTF,TGTGCCAGCAGCTTAGACAGAGCACCCGCCTATGGCTACACCTTC
TRBV14,TRBD2,.,14,TRBJ2-1,CASSQDRGGNEQFF,TGTGCCAGCAGCCAAGATCGGGGGGGCAATGAGCAGTTCTTC
TRBV9,.,.,14,TRBJ2-1,CASSVASGMNEQFF,TGTGCCAGCAGCGTAGCATCCGGGATGAATGAGCAGTTCTTC
TRBV28,TRBD2,few,16,TRBJ2-7,CASSSWTSGTTYEQYF,TGTGCCAGCAGTTCCTGGACTAGCGGAACTACCTACGAGCAGTACTTC
TRBV29-1,TRBD1,few,14,TRBJ1-1,CSVEAQGAFTEAFF,TGCAGCGTTGAAGCACAGGGGGCCTTCACTGAAGCTTTCTTT
TRBV7-9,.,few,16,TRBJ1-5,CASSLEGGLSNQPQHF,TGTGCCAGCAGCTTAGAGGGTGGACTGAGCAATCAGCCCCAGCATTTT
TRBV7-2,.,.,14,TRBJ1-1,CASSLDSRFREAFF,TGTGCCAGCAGCTTAGATTCACGGTTTCGTGAAGCTTTCTTT
TRBV28,TRBD1,.,15,TRBJ1-6,CASSWTGRNNSPLHF,TGTGCCAGCAGTTGGACAGGGAGAAATAATTCACCCCTCCACTTT
TRBV30,.,.,12,TRBJ2-7,CAWSGGLYEQYF,TGTGCCTGGAGTGGGGGGCTCTACGAGCAGTACTTC
TRBV5-1,.,.,14,TRBJ1-1,CASSPGHSNTEAFF,TGCGCCAGCAGCCCGGGACACTCGAACACTGAAGCTTTCTTT
TRBV2,.,few,16,TRBJ2-7,CASSRALAIATYEQYF,TGTGCCAGCAGTCGCGCGCTAGCGATCGCTACCTACGAGCAGTACTTC
TRBV28,.,.,17,TRBJ2-1,CASSSYLGVEGSNEQFF,TGTGCCAGCAGTTCATATCTCGGGGTCGAGGGAAGCAATGAGCAGTTCTTC
TRBV20-1,.,.,15,TRBJ1-5,CSASPGERTNQPQHF,TGCAGTGCTAGTCCCGGGGAGAGGACCAATCAGCCCCAGCATTTT
TRBV27,.,.,15,TRBJ2-1,CASSLEWRSYNEQFF,TGTGCCAGCAGTTTGGAGTGGCGGTCCTACAATGAGCAGTTCTTC
TRBV7-3,.,.,13,TRBJ2-3,CASSLGQAHTQYF,TGTGCCAGCAGCTTAGGGCAGGCCCATACGCAGTATTTT
TRBV6-5,TRBD2,.,15,TRBJ2-1,CASSYRGTSVDEQFF,TGTGCCAGCAGTTACCGCGGGACTAGCGTCGATGAGCAGTTCTTC
TRBV28,.,.,13,TRBJ1-2,CASSLSINYGYTF,TGTGCCAGCAGTTTATCAATTAACTATGGCTACACCTTC